The 14 T cell receptor beta chains reported below all come from one sample, sequenced in a study of long-term antiretroviral therapy in people with HIV. Survey-level resolution applied to immunoSEQ assay v3.0. TCRdb's copy holds only in-frame clones and misses some; the assay was immunoSEQ multiplex PCR. The sample shows approximately 15,000 clones, about 88% of them seen only once. Source: unsorted PBMCs, taken 6.9 years after starting antiretroviral therapy. Receptors originate from a man in his fifties or sixties with HIV.

V is TRBV7-9 and J is TRBJ2-1; D remains unclear. Trimming shortened V by 5 bases and J by 2 bases, and 10 bases separated the two germline ends. The CDR3 length is 14 residues. Germline CDR1 and CDR2: SEHNR and FQNEAQ (reference sequence). The CDR3 DNA reads TGTGCCAGCAGCCGCCTTGGAGCCTACAATGAGCAGTTCTTC. Translating gives CASSRLGAYNEQFF.

The chain employs TRBV28 and TRBJ1-1; 9 nucleotides agree with TRBD1. The CDR3 has 14 amino acids. Germline CDR1 is MDHEN and CDR2 is SYDVKM. With 5 bases clipped from V and 5 bases from J, the junction kept 6 bases outside the gene matches. This CDR3 is CASSEQGASTEAFF. The CDR3 DNA follows: TGTGCCAGCAGTGAACAGGGGGCGAGTACTGAAGCTTTCTTT.

The CDR3 DNA reads TGTGCCAGCAGTGAAATAGCGTTCGGAGATGAGCAGTTCTTC. This sequence encodes CASSEIAFGDEQFF. The V call is TRBV25-1, the J call TRBJ2-1, with D possibly matching TRBD2 (5 bases). V was pared by 2 bases and J by 8 bases, with 13 bases between. The CDR3 extends over 14 amino acids. The V gene's germline CDR1 is MGHDK and CDR2 SYGVNS.

By frequency in the sample, this clone is large (0.1 to 1%). Other DNA sequences from this sample encode an identical CDR3 as well. This rearrangement joins TRBV18 to TRBJ1-2, with 8 bases matching TRBD1. Germline V gene sequence: CDR1 KGHSH, CDR2 LQKENI. Trimming cost V 2 bases and J 5 bases; bases outside gene matches: 4. The CDR3 length is 14 residues. The chain's CDR3 is CASSPGQGLYGYTF. The CDR3, as DNA: TGTGCCAGCTCACCAGGACAGGGATTGTATGGCTACACCTTC.

This rearrangement joins TRBV7-2 to TRBJ2-5; 10 positions match TRBD2. CDR1 and CDR2 from the germline V gene are SGHTA and FQGNSA. Losses at the gene ends were 4 bases for V and 3 bases for J; bases not matched to a gene: 8. This CDR3 has 16 residues. DNA of the CDR3: TGTGCCAGCAGCTATCTAGCGGGAGAGGGGGAAGAGACCCAGTACTTC. It codes for CASSYLAGEGEETQYF. The full variable domain, its missing parts supplied by reference TRBV7-2 and TRBJ2-5, is GAGVSQSPSNKVTEKGKDVELRCDPISGHTALYWYRQSLGQGLEFLIYFQGNSAPDKSGLPSDRFSAERTGGSVSTLTIQRTQQEDSAVYLCASSYLAGEGEETQYFGPGTRLLVL.

This chain connects TRBV6-1 to TRBJ2-7; tentatively, D is TRBD2 (5 bases). The CDR3 loop spans 12 amino acids. Germline lookup yields CDR1 MNHNS and CDR2 SASEGT. Trimming pared 1 base from V and 12 bases from J, leaving 13 bases between. CDR3 residues: CASSEGLINPYF. The DNA of the CDR3 is TGTGCCAGCAGTGAAGGACTAATAAATCCGTACTTC.

This chain connects TRBV18 to TRBJ2-1; D unclear. Germline V lookup: CDR1 KGHSH, CDR2 LQKENI. The V gene lost 3 bases and the J gene lost 4 bases, with 1 base spanning the gap. The CDR3 is made up of 11 amino acids. The CDR3 loop reads CASSPYNEQFF. DNA of the CDR3: TGTGCCAGCTCACCGTACAATGAGCAGTTCTTC.

J is TRBJ1-2 and V is TRBV5-8; the match to TRBD1 covers 10 bases. The CDR3 runs to 14 residues. Per the germline V gene, CDR1 is SGHTS and CDR2 is YDEGEE. The V segment lost 4 bases and the J segment 8 bases; nucleotides outside the gene matches: 8. CDR3 protein: CASSVTGGLRGYTF. CDR3 nucleotides: TGTGCCAGCAGCGTGACAGGGGGCCTAAGAGGCTACACCTTC.

CDR3 sequence reads: CASSYRGVSSYEQYF. The CDR3 bases are TGTGCCAGCAGCTACAGGGGGGTGAGCTCCTACGAGCAGTACTTC. The rearrangement joins TRBV5-6 to TRBJ2-7, with 8 bases identical to TRBD1. Germline assignment: CDR1 SGHDT and CDR2 YYEEEE. V lost 3 bases and J lost 0; bases outside the gene matches: 5. The CDR3 spans 15 residues.

The chain has TRBV29-1 and TRBJ1-1; D gene uncertain. Between the trimmed V and J ends, which lost 8 bases and 1 base, there was a span of 5 bases. In germline, CDR1 is SQVTM, CDR2 ANQGSEA. The CDR3 loop spans 10 amino acids. The CDR3 loop is CSTKNTEAFF. The CDR3 DNA reads as TGCAGCACCAAGAACACTGAAGCTTTCTTT.

The J gene is TRBJ1-5, the V gene TRBV6-1; TRBD1 is a possible D gene (5 bases). Between the trimmed V and J ends, which lost 8 bases and 4 bases, there was a span of 15 bases. The CDR3 is 14 residues long. Germline CDR1 is MNHNS and CDR2 is SASEGT. The CDR3 region has the DNA TGTGCCAGCGGGGGGGGTGGTTGGAATCAGCCCCAGCATTTT. This translates into CASGGGGWNQPQHF.

This clone was recorded a few times. V is TRBV28 and J is TRBJ1-2; unclear D gene. CDR3 length: 14 amino acids. V was trimmed by 6 bases and J by 3 bases, leaving 14 bases between them. The germline gives CDR1 MDHEN, CDR2 SYDVKM. The DNA for the CDR3 is TGTGCCAGCAGGCCTACCGAGGGATACTATGGCTACACCTTC. It is translated as CASRPTEGYYGYTF.

The J gene is TRBJ2-5, the V gene TRBV15; no firm D call. V was pared by 3 bases and J by 2 bases, with 4 bases between. CDR1 is LNHNV and CDR2 is YYDKDF in the germline V gene (reference sequence). This CDR3 has 12 residues. CDR3 residues: CATSRDQETQYF. The DNA for the CDR3 is TGTGCCACCAGCAGGGATCAAGAGACCCAGTACTTC.

The chain links TRBV29-1 to TRBJ1-1; 7 nucleotides align to TRBD1. Germline trimming cut 5 bases from V and 4 bases from J; bases unmatched to any gene: 7. The CDR3 spans 13 residues. CDR1 and CDR2 (germline): SQVTM, ANQGSEA. For the CDR3, the DNA is TGCAGCGTTAAGGAACAGGGGAGCACTGAAGCTTTCTTT. Its protein is CSVKEQGSTEAFF.